This T cell receptor (beta chain) was sequenced for a study of blood T cell repertoires in COVID-19. Study-wide background: COVID-19 samples, acute and convalescent, were from the United States, Italy and Spain.

The germline V gene has CDR1 GTSNPN and CDR2 SVGIG (reference sequence). Trimming removed 3 bases from V and 0 bases from J; junction bases left unmatched: 4. The CDR3 has 15 residues. Patients of the Seattle cohort, enrolled during active infection, were followed longitudinally. Using immunoSEQ multiplex PCR, the repertoire was profiled, and TCRdb retains in-frame clones only, with some absent. This sample yields around 260,000 clones, of which 90% to 95% are seen a single time; around 2% belongs to the top ten. The rearrangement joins TRBV30 to TRBJ2-1; 8 nucleotides match TRBD2. The clonotype comes from a woman aged 25 to 39 with COVID-19, enrolled during active disease. The sequenced sample consisted of peripheral blood. CDR3 sequence (DNA): TGTGCCTGGAGAGAGCGGGAGAGCTCCTACAATGAGCAGTTCTTC. It specifies CAWRERESSYNEQFF.